A selection of T cell receptor beta chains follows, all from one sample in a study of patients and donors after allogeneic stem cell transplantation. TCRdb redid the calling of the RT-PCR reads with MiXCR, one entry per CDR3 protein. The repertoire includes approximately 200,000 distinct CDR3 sequences, 38% of them detected once, and under 14% sits in the top ten. Specimen: blood, either unsorted or a sorted T cell fraction (not recorded which). The receptors stem from a human donor who was either an allogeneic HSCT recipient or a stem cell or donor lymphocyte infusion donor (not recorded which). It is not recorded whose cells these are; they may come from a transplant donor. Each CDR3 is given with its conserved first and last residue. D genes are given only for firm matches. Clone size appears in some rows only: once, few, many, or a class for an expanded clone.

v_call,clone_size,j_call,d_call,cdr3_aa,cdr3_nt
TRBV11-2,.,TRBJ2-1,.,CASSLSSWLRDEQFF,TGTGCCAGCAGCTTATCCAGTTGGCTTCGGGATGAGCAGTTCTTC
TRBV27,few,TRBJ2-5,.,CASSDRDPQETQYF,TGTGCCAGCTCGGACCGGGACCCACAAGAGACCCAGTACTTC
TRBV24-1,few,TRBJ1-2,.,CATSDPPGPTFYGYTF,TGTGCCACCAGTGATCCACCCGGACCGACCTTCTATGGCTACACCTTC
TRBV10-3,.,TRBJ1-1,.,CAISERESNTEAFF,TGTGCCATCAGTGAGCGGGAATCCAACACTGAAGCTTTCTTT
TRBV10-2,few,TRBJ1-2,.,CASSGGNNYGYTF,TGCGCCAGCAGCGGGGGGAATAACTATGGCTACACCTTC
TRBV5-1,once,TRBJ1-1,TRBD1,CASSPDRGDSAFF,TGCGCCAGCAGCCCAGACAGGGGGGATTCGGCTTTCTTT
TRBV5-1,.,TRBJ1-5,.,CASSAGDRVGSQPQHF,TGCGCCAGCAGCGCCGGGGACCGAGTCGGATCGCAGCCCCAGCATTTT
TRBV28,few,TRBJ1-2,TRBD1,CASSSPDRVYGYTF,TGTGCCAGCAGTTCACCGGACAGGGTCTATGGCTACACCTTC
TRBV7-8,.,TRBJ1-1,TRBD1,CASSSRTGVNTEAFF,TGTGCCAGCAGCTCGCGGACAGGGGTAAACACTGAAGCTTTCTTT
TRBV6-2/TRBV6-3,few,TRBJ1-1,.,CASSSRRGAQGSEAFF,TGTGCCAGCAGTTCTCGTAGGGGGGCGCAAGGCTCTGAAGCTTTCTTT
TRBV5-4,few,TRBJ1-2,.,CASSLRQVPYGYTF,TGTGCCAGCAGCTTGCGGCAGGTCCCCTATGGCTACACCTTC
TRBV5-1,.,TRBJ1-2,.,CASSLGPTGVTSNYGYTF,TGCGCCAGCAGCTTGGGACCGACAGGCGTCACTTCTAACTATGGCTACACCTTC
TRBV12-3/TRBV12-4,.,TRBJ2-1,TRBD2,CASSLLGSGGLFWQFF,TGTGCCAGCAGTTTACTGGGTAGCGGGGGCCTCTTCTGGCAGTTCTTC
TRBV20-1,.,TRBJ1-3,TRBD1,CSARDGTGEYGNTIYF,TGCAGTGCTAGAGATGGGACAGGGGAGTACGGAAACACCATATATTTT
TRBV10-3,few,TRBJ1-5,.,CAISETSGTTPVQPQHF,TGTGCCATCAGTGAGACATCCGGGACGACGCCGGTCCAGCCCCAGCATTTT
TRBV29-1,.,TRBJ1-1,.,CSVEWGLDTEAFF,TGCAGCGTTGAATGGGGCCTGGACACTGAAGCTTTCTTT